Listed below are T cell receptor beta chains from one sample, sequenced in a study of blood T cell repertoires in COVID-19. Some clones are missing from TCRdb's copy, which holds only in-frame ones; the method was immunoSEQ multiplex PCR. Found here are under 550,000 clones, approximately 90% of them singletons; the top ten hold roughly 0.76%. The sample comprised peripheral blood. Every receptor here comes from a man between 18 and 35 years old with COVID-19, enrolled during active disease. Each CDR3 is given with its conserved first and last residue. The order of the fields is D gene, V gene, J gene, CDR3 length, clone size, CDR3 protein, CDR3 DNA. D genes are given only for firm matches. A row's size may be missing; if present it is once, few, many or a size class.

d_gene: -; v_gene: TRBV2; j_gene: TRBJ2-6; len: 15; abundance: -; CDR3aa: CATRREGTGANVLTF; CDR3nt: TGTGCCACCCGGAGAGAGGGTACAGGGGCCAACGTCCTGACTTTC
d_gene: -; v_gene: TRBV29-1; j_gene: TRBJ2-5; len: 13; abundance: -; CDR3aa: CSALTRPQETQYF; CDR3nt: TGCAGCGCCCTGACTAGGCCCCAAGAGACCCAGTACTTC
d_gene: -; v_gene: TRBV7-9; j_gene: TRBJ1-2; len: 14; abundance: -; CDR3aa: CASENPRTAYGYTF; CDR3nt: TGTGCCAGCGAAAACCCTAGGACAGCCTATGGCTACACCTTC
d_gene: -; v_gene: TRBV7-9; j_gene: TRBJ1-5; len: 13; abundance: -; CDR3aa: CASSFRGNQPQHF; CDR3nt: TGTGCCAGCAGCTTTAGGGGGAATCAGCCCCAGCATTTT
d_gene: -; v_gene: TRBV2; j_gene: TRBJ1-2; len: 15; abundance: -; CDR3aa: CASSAPGGGAYGYTF; CDR3nt: TGTGCCAGCAGTGCGCCTGGAGGCGGGGCGTATGGCTACACCTTC
d_gene: TRBD2; v_gene: TRBV10-1; j_gene: TRBJ2-1; len: 17; abundance: once; CDR3aa: CASSPTPRAGANNEQFF; CDR3nt: TGCGCCAGCTCCCCTACCCCTAGAGCGGGGGCAAACAATGAGCAGTTCTTC
d_gene: -; v_gene: TRBV5-8; j_gene: TRBJ2-5; len: 13; abundance: -; CDR3aa: CASSFAGLETQYF; CDR3nt: TGTGCCAGCAGCTTTGCGGGGCTGGAGACCCAGTACTTC
d_gene: TRBD1; v_gene: TRBV6-5; j_gene: TRBJ1-3; len: 15; abundance: once; CDR3aa: CASILDRYSGNTIYF; CDR3nt: TGTGCCAGCATCTTGGACAGGTACTCTGGAAACACCATATATTTT
d_gene: -; v_gene: TRBV2; j_gene: TRBJ2-2; len: 15; abundance: -; CDR3aa: CASSSGGPNTGELFF; CDR3nt: TGTGCCAGCTCGTCCGGGGGGCCGAACACCGGGGAGCTGTTTTTT
d_gene: -; v_gene: TRBV5-4; j_gene: TRBJ2-3; len: 11; abundance: -; CDR3aa: CASSFSNTQYF; CDR3nt: TGTGCCAGCAGCTTTTCCAATACGCAGTATTTT
d_gene: TRBD2; v_gene: TRBV7-8; j_gene: TRBJ2-1; len: 15; abundance: -; CDR3aa: CASRTSGRAYNEQFF; CDR3nt: TGTGCCAGCAGGACTAGCGGGCGTGCCTACAATGAGCAGTTCTTC
d_gene: TRBD1; v_gene: TRBV24-1; j_gene: TRBJ2-6; len: 17; abundance: -; CDR3aa: CATSDYLTGSGANVLTF; CDR3nt: TGTGCCACCAGTGATTATTTGACAGGGTCTGGGGCCAACGTCCTGACTTTC
d_gene: -; v_gene: TRBV19; j_gene: TRBJ1-5; len: 18; abundance: -; CDR3aa: CASSTYGQQIYSNQPQHF; CDR3nt: TGTGCCAGTAGTACCTATGGACAGCAAATATATAGCAATCAGCCCCAGCATTTT
d_gene: -; v_gene: TRBV7-9; j_gene: TRBJ2-2; len: 15; abundance: -; CDR3aa: CASSLVTENTGELFF; CDR3nt: TGTGCCAGCAGCTTAGTTACAGAGAACACCGGGGAGCTGTTTTTT
d_gene: -; v_gene: TRBV6-6; j_gene: TRBJ1-2; len: 13; abundance: -; CDR3aa: CASSGGLTYGYTF; CDR3nt: TGTGCCAGCAGTGGGGGACTGACCTATGGCTACACCTTC
d_gene: TRBD1; v_gene: TRBV3-1/TRBV3-2; j_gene: TRBJ1-4; len: 16; abundance: -; CDR3aa: CASSQERTGSDEKLFF; CDR3nt: TGTGCCAGCAGCCAAGAACGGACAGGCTCGGATGAAAAACTGTTTTTT
d_gene: TRBD1; v_gene: TRBV11-2; j_gene: TRBJ1-2; len: 17; abundance: -; CDR3aa: CASSLDSWRDRHNGYTF; CDR3nt: TGTGCCAGCAGCTTAGATTCGTGGAGGGACAGACATAATGGCTACACCTTC
d_gene: TRBD2; v_gene: TRBV5-1; j_gene: TRBJ2-7; len: 14; abundance: -; CDR3aa: CASTASGLSYEQYF; CDR3nt: TGCGCCAGCACCGCTAGCGGGCTATCCTACGAGCAGTACTTC
d_gene: TRBD1; v_gene: TRBV18; j_gene: TRBJ2-3; len: 14; abundance: -; CDR3aa: CASSYGTGADTQYF; CDR3nt: TGTGCCAGCTCATACGGGACAGGGGCAGATACGCAGTATTTT
d_gene: -; v_gene: TRBV5-4; j_gene: TRBJ2-5; len: 14; abundance: -; CDR3aa: CASKEGGYQETQYF; CDR3nt: TGTGCCAGCAAGGAGGGGGGGTACCAAGAGACCCAGTACTTC
d_gene: -; v_gene: TRBV10-2; j_gene: TRBJ2-7; len: 15; abundance: -; CDR3aa: CASSEFSFKSYEQYF; CDR3nt: TGCGCCAGCAGTGAGTTTAGCTTCAAGTCCTACGAGCAGTACTTC
d_gene: TRBD2; v_gene: TRBV27; j_gene: TRBJ2-5; len: 17; abundance: -; CDR3aa: CASSFLGTSGSRGAQYF; CDR3nt: TGTGCCAGCAGTTTCCTCGGGACTAGCGGCTCCAGGGGGGCCCAGTACTTC
d_gene: -; v_gene: TRBV3-1/TRBV3-2; j_gene: TRBJ2-2; len: 14; abundance: -; CDR3aa: CASSNGLHPGELFF; CDR3nt: TGTGCCAGCAGCAATGGACTCCATCCCGGGGAGCTGTTTTTT
d_gene: TRBD1; v_gene: TRBV7-8; j_gene: TRBJ2-7; len: 15; abundance: -; CDR3aa: CASSLDRDRGNEQYF; CDR3nt: TGTGCCAGCAGCTTAGACCGGGACAGGGGTAACGAGCAGTACTTC
d_gene: TRBD2; v_gene: TRBV6-5; j_gene: TRBJ2-1; len: 14; abundance: -; CDR3aa: CASSYRLAGYEQFF; CDR3nt: TGTGCCAGCAGTTACCGGCTAGCGGGATATGAGCAGTTCTTC
d_gene: -; v_gene: TRBV7-2; j_gene: TRBJ2-5; len: 15; abundance: -; CDR3aa: CASSLLGSSGETQYF; CDR3nt: TGTGCCAGCAGCTTACTCGGGTCCTCCGGGGAGACCCAGTACTTC
d_gene: TRBD2; v_gene: TRBV4-1; j_gene: TRBJ2-1; len: 16; abundance: -; CDR3aa: CASSRLTSGRNNEQFF; CDR3nt: TGCGCCAGCAGCCGTCTAACTAGCGGTAGGAACAATGAGCAGTTCTTC
d_gene: -; v_gene: TRBV21-1; j_gene: TRBJ2-2; len: 21; abundance: once; CDR3aa: CASSNESAGLADSQGTGELFF; CDR3nt: TGTGCCAGCAGCAACGAGTCCGCGGGGCTAGCGGACAGCCAAGGGACCGGGGAGCTGTTTTTT
d_gene: TRBD1; v_gene: TRBV7-2; j_gene: TRBJ1-2; len: 15; abundance: -; CDR3aa: CASSLGGTANYGYTF; CDR3nt: TGTGCCAGCAGCTTAGGAGGGACAGCTAACTATGGCTACACCTTC
d_gene: TRBD1; v_gene: TRBV18; j_gene: TRBJ1-4; len: 14; abundance: -; CDR3aa: CASTGDRGFEKLFF; CDR3nt: TGTGCCAGCACAGGGGACAGGGGATTTGAAAAACTGTTTTTT
d_gene: TRBD2; v_gene: TRBV7-2; j_gene: TRBJ2-7; len: 15; abundance: -; CDR3aa: CASSLESSGFYEQYF; CDR3nt: TGTGCCAGCAGCTTAGAGTCTAGCGGGTTCTACGAGCAGTACTTC
d_gene: -; v_gene: TRBV6-5; j_gene: TRBJ1-1; len: 13; abundance: few; CDR3aa: CASSYLRSSEAFF; CDR3nt: TGTGCCAGCAGTTACTTACGGTCTTCTGAAGCTTTCTTT
d_gene: TRBD1; v_gene: TRBV11-3; j_gene: TRBJ2-1; len: 17; abundance: -; CDR3aa: CASSSRGEGQGITEQFF; CDR3nt: TGTGCCAGCAGCTCCCGCGGGGAGGGACAGGGGATTACTGAGCAGTTCTTC
d_gene: -; v_gene: TRBV7-2; j_gene: TRBJ1-1; len: 14; abundance: once; CDR3aa: CASSHYNANTEAFF; CDR3nt: TGTGCCAGCAGCCACTATAACGCGAACACTGAAGCTTTCTTT
d_gene: TRBD1; v_gene: TRBV28; j_gene: TRBJ1-2; len: 15; abundance: once; CDR3aa: CASSTGGTGVYGYTF; CDR3nt: TGTGCCAGCTCAACGGGAGGGACAGGGGTTTATGGCTACACCTTC
d_gene: -; v_gene: TRBV2; j_gene: TRBJ2-7; len: 16; abundance: -; CDR3aa: CASSPTAGAPTYEQYF; CDR3nt: TGTGCCAGCAGTCCCACTGCAGGGGCCCCAACCTACGAGCAGTACTTC
d_gene: TRBD2; v_gene: TRBV6-5; j_gene: TRBJ2-1; len: 14; abundance: -; CDR3aa: CASKQGLAYNEQFF; CDR3nt: TGTGCCAGCAAACAAGGACTAGCCTACAATGAGCAGTTCTTC
d_gene: TRBD1; v_gene: TRBV18; j_gene: TRBJ2-1; len: 15; abundance: -; CDR3aa: CASSPGTGVFDEQFF; CDR3nt: TGTGCCAGCTCACCAGGGACAGGGGTTTTCGATGAGCAGTTCTTC
d_gene: -; v_gene: TRBV5-1; j_gene: TRBJ2-3; len: 14; abundance: -; CDR3aa: CASSLLPVQDTQYF; CDR3nt: TGCGCCAGCAGCTTGCTACCGGTTCAAGATACGCAGTATTTT
d_gene: TRBD2; v_gene: TRBV12-5; j_gene: TRBJ2-1; len: 15; abundance: -; CDR3aa: CASGPVLAGGFEQFF; CDR3nt: TGTGCTAGTGGTCCCGTTCTCGCGGGGGGGTTTGAGCAGTTCTTC